This T cell receptor (beta chain) emerged from a study of shared clonotypes between healthy human individuals. Here immunoSEQ multiplex PCR was the method, and the copy in TCRdb shows in-frame clones only, minus some. This sample has some 1 million clones, with around 76% found just once. CDR1 and CDR2 from the germline V gene are SGHAT and FQNNGV. The CDR3 totals 17 residues. Trimming cost V 3 bases and J 5 bases; bases outside gene matches: 9. The receptor comes from a man aged 18-30 years in good health. Sequencing was done on a sample of memory CD4+ T cells sorted from blood. The subset is: CD45RA-negative fraction. The chain links TRBV11-2 to TRBJ2-5, with TRBD2 matching over 13 bases. CDR3 coding DNA: TGTGCCAGCAGCTTGCGAACTAGCGGGAGGGCCAGGGAGACCCAGTACTTC. This translates into CASSLRTSGRARETQYF.